This T cell receptor (beta chain) was identified during a study of metastatic and nonmetastatic thyroid tumors (dated by TCRdb to 2018 to 2021). About the study as a whole: For patients with malignant and with benign thyroid disease, the researchers compared repertoires between peripheral blood samples and tumor or nodule tissue samples.

V is shortened by 10 bases, J by 5 bases, and the region joining them spans 15 bases. Reading from cysteine to phenylalanine, the CDR3 counts 12 amino acids. Only the CDR3 DNA is retained, 36 bases long and in frame from the first base. The germline V gene gives CDR1 as MRHNA and CDR2 as SNTAGT. What the study reported, not specific to this receptor: In both blood and tumor samples, TCR beta diversity was reported to be significantly higher in malignant tumors than in benign nodules.

No treatment had been received by any patient before thyroid surgery. Patient clinical samples collected from about 2011 to 2018 were retrospectively analysed using T-cell receptor beta sequencing. The library was prepared using PCR. For sequencing, an Illumina HiSeq 4000 was employed. High-throughput sequencing was used to profile the TCR beta-chain CDR3 region of every patient. The authors' pipeline ran thus. CDR3 differences across clinicopathological groups were used to build a classifier for discriminating distant-metastatic papillary thyroid cancer patients. The Shannon index was used to assess repertoire diversity, and the Morisita-Horn index was used to assess tumor-blood repertoire similarity. TCRdb passed the public sequencing reads through fastp at Q25 and MiXCR, retaining productive beta sequences. These V and J calls originate from TCRdb's pipeline instead of the authors' own analysis. The sample table holds 80,000 to 85,000 clones, of which under 15% were seen once. The leading ten clones occupy more than 7% of the sample.

This clone showed up many times. This receptor's antigen is unknown. No clone much larger than this one lies a single base away; base qualities are absent. The sequence derives from a female donor with papillary thyroid cancer or a benign thyroid nodule (not recorded which). Some clones in this sample may be carry-over from other donors' samples. Sample: tumor tissue. The rearrangement combines TRBV6-4 with TRBJ2-7; the D gene cannot be resolved reliably. The nucleotide sequence reads as follows: TGTGCCAACCATCTACAAATCCACGAGCAGTACTTC. Translated, this gives CANHLQIHEQYF.